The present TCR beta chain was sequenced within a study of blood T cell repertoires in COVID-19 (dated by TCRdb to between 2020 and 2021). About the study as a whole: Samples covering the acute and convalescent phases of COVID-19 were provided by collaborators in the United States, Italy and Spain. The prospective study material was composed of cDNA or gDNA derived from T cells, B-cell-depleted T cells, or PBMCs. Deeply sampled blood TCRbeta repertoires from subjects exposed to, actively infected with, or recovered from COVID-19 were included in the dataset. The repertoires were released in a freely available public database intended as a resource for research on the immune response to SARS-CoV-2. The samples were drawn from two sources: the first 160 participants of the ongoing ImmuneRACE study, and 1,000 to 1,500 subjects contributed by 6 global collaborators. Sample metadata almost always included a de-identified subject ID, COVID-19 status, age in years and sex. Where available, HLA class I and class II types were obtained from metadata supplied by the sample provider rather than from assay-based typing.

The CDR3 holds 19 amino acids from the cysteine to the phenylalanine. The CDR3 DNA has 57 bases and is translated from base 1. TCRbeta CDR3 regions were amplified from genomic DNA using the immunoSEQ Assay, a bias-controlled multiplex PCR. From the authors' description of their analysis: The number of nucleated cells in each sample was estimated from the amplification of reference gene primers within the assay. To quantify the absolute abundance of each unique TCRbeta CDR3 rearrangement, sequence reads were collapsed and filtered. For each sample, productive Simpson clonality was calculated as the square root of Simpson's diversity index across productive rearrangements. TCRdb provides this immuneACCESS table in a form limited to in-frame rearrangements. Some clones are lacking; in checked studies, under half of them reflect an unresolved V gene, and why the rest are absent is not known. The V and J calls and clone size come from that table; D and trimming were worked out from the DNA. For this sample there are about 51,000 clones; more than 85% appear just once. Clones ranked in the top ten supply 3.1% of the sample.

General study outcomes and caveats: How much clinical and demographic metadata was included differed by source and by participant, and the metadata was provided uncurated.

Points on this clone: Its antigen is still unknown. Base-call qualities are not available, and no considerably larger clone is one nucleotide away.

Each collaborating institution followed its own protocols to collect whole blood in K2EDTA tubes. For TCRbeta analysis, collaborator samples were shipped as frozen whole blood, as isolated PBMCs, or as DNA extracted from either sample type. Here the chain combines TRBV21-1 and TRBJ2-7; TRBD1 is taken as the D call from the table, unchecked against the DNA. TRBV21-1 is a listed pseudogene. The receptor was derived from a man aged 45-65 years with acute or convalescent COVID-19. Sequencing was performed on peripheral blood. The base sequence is TGTGCCAGCAGACTAACCCGGGACAGGGGCAAGGGGGATACGCCCCCCCAGTACTTC. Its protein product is CASRLTRDRGKGDTPPQYF.